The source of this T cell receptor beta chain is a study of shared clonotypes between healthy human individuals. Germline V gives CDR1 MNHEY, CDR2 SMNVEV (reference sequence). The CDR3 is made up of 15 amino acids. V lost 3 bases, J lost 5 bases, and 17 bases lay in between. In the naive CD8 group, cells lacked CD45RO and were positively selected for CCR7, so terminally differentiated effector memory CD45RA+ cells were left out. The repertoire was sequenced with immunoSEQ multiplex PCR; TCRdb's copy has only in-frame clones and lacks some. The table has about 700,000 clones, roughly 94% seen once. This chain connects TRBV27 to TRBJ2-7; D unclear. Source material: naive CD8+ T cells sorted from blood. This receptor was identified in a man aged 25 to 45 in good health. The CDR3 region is CASSLWTAEGNEQYF. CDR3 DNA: TGTGCCAGCAGTTTGTGGACGGCCGAAGGAAACGAGCAGTACTTC.